Listed below are T cell receptor beta chains from one sample, sequenced in a study of blood T cells in healthy people across ages. Each CDR3 protein is one row after TCRdb ran MiXCR on the 5' RACE reads. The sample has hundreds of thousands of distinct CDR3 sequences, 56% seen once. The sequenced material came from blood. The receptor source for this set is a man aged 35 to 55 in good health. The CDR3 runs from the conserved cysteine through the conserved F or W. Fields, in order: D gene, V gene, clone size, J gene, CDR3 length, CDR3 DNA, CDR3 protein. D genes are given only for firm matches. Expanded clones get a size class; other rows say once, few or many, or leave the size out.

D gene: .
V gene: TRBV29-1
clone size: few
J gene: TRBJ2-3
CDR3 length: 13
CDR3 DNA: TGCAGCGCCGAGAGGCAGCTGGAAGATACGCAGTATTTT
CDR3 protein: CSAERQLEDTQYF

D gene: .
V gene: TRBV28
clone size: few
J gene: TRBJ2-5
CDR3 length: 15
CDR3 DNA: TGTGCCAGCAGCGCACCGAGAGGGAATTCGGAGACCCAGTACTTC
CDR3 protein: CASSAPRGNSETQYF

D gene: .
V gene: TRBV6-2/TRBV6-3
clone size: .
J gene: TRBJ2-1
CDR3 length: 14
CDR3 DNA: TGTGCCAGCAGACCGGGACCGAACTACAATGAGCAGTTCTTC
CDR3 protein: CASRPGPNYNEQFF

D gene: .
V gene: TRBV4-2
clone size: .
J gene: TRBJ1-6
CDR3 length: 14
CDR3 DNA: TGTGCCAGCAGCCAAGAAAACAGGGAATCACCCCTCCACTTT
CDR3 protein: CASSQENRESPLHF

D gene: .
V gene: TRBV20-1
clone size: few
J gene: TRBJ2-3
CDR3 length: 16
CDR3 DNA: TGCAGTGCTAGAGACCCCGGCGGGATTCGGGCAGATACGCAGTATTTT
CDR3 protein: CSARDPGGIRADTQYF

D gene: TRBD2
V gene: TRBV6-5
clone size: .
J gene: TRBJ2-1
CDR3 length: 14
CDR3 DNA: TGTGCCAGCAGGTCTAGCGGGGGGGCCTTGGAGCAGTTCTTC
CDR3 protein: CASRSSGGALEQFF

D gene: .
V gene: TRBV15
clone size: .
J gene: TRBJ2-1
CDR3 length: 14
CDR3 DNA: TGTGCCACCAGCAGAGATGCAGGGTGGGATGAGCAGTTCTTC
CDR3 protein: CATSRDAGWDEQFF

D gene: .
V gene: TRBV7-9
clone size: .
J gene: TRBJ2-7
CDR3 length: 14
CDR3 DNA: TGTGCCAGCAGCCCAAGTGGCTCACGCTACGAGCAGTACTTC
CDR3 protein: CASSPSGSRYEQYF

D gene: .
V gene: TRBV3-1
clone size: .
J gene: TRBJ2-7
CDR3 length: 12
CDR3 DNA: TGTGCCAGCAGCCAAGTCGTCTACGAGCAGTACTTC
CDR3 protein: CASSQVVYEQYF

D gene: TRBD1
V gene: TRBV6-2/TRBV6-3
clone size: .
J gene: TRBJ1-1
CDR3 length: 16
CDR3 DNA: TGTGCCAGCAGTCTTATTACCGGGACAGAGAACACTGAAGCTTTCTTT
CDR3 protein: CASSLITGTENTEAFF

D gene: .
V gene: TRBV27
clone size: .
J gene: TRBJ2-5
CDR3 length: 13
CDR3 DNA: TGTGCCAGCAGTTCCCCACTCAGTGAGACCCAGTACTTC
CDR3 protein: CASSSPLSETQYF

D gene: .
V gene: TRBV12-3/TRBV12-4
clone size: .
J gene: TRBJ1-2
CDR3 length: 13
CDR3 DNA: TGTGCCAGCAGTTTAGGGACGGCGGGAGGCTACACCTTC
CDR3 protein: CASSLGTAGGYTF

D gene: TRBD2
V gene: TRBV7-2
clone size: .
J gene: TRBJ2-1
CDR3 length: 15
CDR3 DNA: TGTGCCAGCAGACCCGACCTAGCGGGGGACCATGAGCAGTTCTTC
CDR3 protein: CASRPDLAGDHEQFF

D gene: TRBD1
V gene: TRBV24-1
clone size: once
J gene: TRBJ2-1
CDR3 length: 15
CDR3 DNA: TGTGCCACCAGTGATGAAAGGACAGGGGAGGATGAGCAGTTCTTC
CDR3 protein: CATSDERTGEDEQFF

D gene: .
V gene: TRBV6-5
clone size: .
J gene: TRBJ2-7
CDR3 length: 13
CDR3 DNA: TGTGCCAGCAGCTCGCCAGGGTCCCACGAGCAGTACTTC
CDR3 protein: CASSSPGSHEQYF

D gene: .
V gene: TRBV20-1
clone size: .
J gene: TRBJ2-1
CDR3 length: 13
CDR3 DNA: TGCAGTGCTAGGGAGTCGGGTAGCAATGAGCAGTTCTTC
CDR3 protein: CSARESGSNEQFF